Listed below are T cell receptor beta chains from one sample, sequenced in a study of T cell repertoires in cytomegalovirus infection. One entry per CDR3 protein results from TCRdb running MiXCR on the reads. The sample consists of about 260,000 distinct CDR3 sequences, roughly an eighth of them appearing once. What was sequenced was PBMCs. Every receptor here comes from a human donor in good health (CMV status not recorded). Some clones in this sample may be carry-over from other donors' samples. The CDR3 runs from the conserved cysteine through the conserved F or W. The order of the fields is J gene, clone size, D gene, V gene, CDR3 DNA, CDR3 protein. A D gene is named only where the DNA matches it firmly. Size is omitted from some rows. Given values are once, few, many or a class for expanded clones.

TRBJ2-7 | NA | NA | TRBV28 | TGTGCCAGCAGCACACCGGGCGGGGCAGCGCAGTACTTC | CASSTPGGAAQYF
TRBJ1-3 | NA | TRBD1 | TRBV10-3 | TGTGCCATCAGTGGGACAGGGAAGGCCGGAAACACCATATATTTT | CAISGTGKAGNTIYF
TRBJ1-1 | NA | NA | TRBV29-1 | TGCAGCGTTCTGGACGCGACCACTGAAGCTTTCTTT | CSVLDATTEAFF
TRBJ1-2 | few | NA | TRBV7-9 | TGTGCCAGCAGCCCCCACCTGGTAAATGGCTACACCTTC | CASSPHLVNGYTF
TRBJ1-4 | many | NA | TRBV7-8 | TGTGCCAGCAGCACTCCTGACAGAAAAAATGAAAAACTGTTTTTT | CASSTPDRKNEKLFF
TRBJ1-5 | NA | NA | TRBV5-1 | TGCGCCAGCAGTCCCATTCCGGGAAGCAATCAGCCCCAGCATTTT | CASSPIPGSNQPQHF
TRBJ2-1 | many | NA | TRBV7-3 | TGTGCCAGCAGCCCAACAGGGGCGGGGAACAATGAGCAGTTCTTC | CASSPTGAGNNEQFF
TRBJ1-3 | many | NA | TRBV5-1 | TGCGCCAGCAGCCTAGGCGGGGAAAACACCATATATTTT | CASSLGGENTIYF
TRBJ1-2 | few | NA | TRBV12-3/TRBV12-4 | TGTGCCAGCAGTGATAGACGCGGCTACACCTTC | CASSDRRGYTF
TRBJ1-4 | few | NA | TRBV7-8 | TGTGCCAGCACCACCTCGGCACGGTATAATGAAAAACTGTTTTTT | CASTTSARYNEKLFF
TRBJ1-5 | many | NA | TRBV30 | TGTGCCTGTTATTGGGGAAATCAGCCCCAGCATTTT | CACYWGNQPQHF
TRBJ2-7 | NA | NA | TRBV29-1 | TGCAGCGTTGGGGGGGGCCGGGACTCCGCCTACGAGCAGTACTTC | CSVGGGRDSAYEQYF
TRBJ2-4 | NA | NA | TRBV19 | TGTGCCAGTAGTATGGGGGGCGATATAGCCAAAAACATTCAGTACTTC | CASSMGGDIAKNIQYF
TRBJ2-3 | NA | NA | TRBV13 | TGTGCCAGCAGCTCCGACGAGGACCGCCGGACAGATACGCAGTATTTT | CASSSDEDRRTDTQYF
TRBJ1-6 | few | NA | TRBV12-3/TRBV12-4 | TGTGCCAGCAGTTCACAACCTTCACCCCTCCACTTT | CASSSQPSPLHF
TRBJ2-6 | many | TRBD1 | TRBV11-1 | TGTGCCAGCAGCCAGGGGGCTGGGGCCAACGTCCTGACTTTC | CASSQGAGANVLTF
TRBJ1-6 | many | NA | TRBV27 | TGTGCCAGCAGTTTAATGGGGAGTTCACCCCTCCACTTT | CASSLMGSSPLHF
TRBJ2-3 | few | NA | TRBV28 | TGTGCCAGCAGTTTTCAAGGAGGGAGCACAGATACGCAGTATTTT | CASSFQGGSTDTQYF
TRBJ1-1 | NA | TRBD1 | TRBV4-3 | TGCGCCAGCAGCCAAAGACAGGGGAACACTGAAGCTTTCTTT | CASSQRQGNTEAFF
TRBJ2-7 | many | TRBD1 | TRBV6-6 | TGTGCCAGCACTCCCGGGACAGGGTTCTTCTACGAGCAGTACTTC | CASTPGTGFFYEQYF
TRBJ2-2 | many | NA | TRBV7-2 | TGTGCCAGCAGCTTAGGTGGGGACCCCTGGGCCGGGGAGCTGTTTTTT | CASSLGGDPWAGELFF
TRBJ2-2 | many | NA | TRBV7-2 | TGTGCCAGCACCATTCGGAGGGCCGGGGAGCTGTTTTTT | CASTIRRAGELFF
TRBJ2-6 | NA | NA | TRBV19 | TGTGCCAGTAGTATACTGGAGCTCGGGGCCAACGTCCTGACTTTC | CASSILELGANVLTF
TRBJ2-2 | many | NA | TRBV19 | TGTGCCAGTAGCCGACCCGGGACCGACACCGGGGAGCTGTTTTTT | CASSRPGTDTGELFF
TRBJ1-5 | NA | NA | TRBV18 | TGTGCCAGCTCACCAAGTGCACCCCGAGGCAATCAGCCCCAGCATTTT | CASSPSAPRGNQPQHF
TRBJ1-1 | few | TRBD1 | TRBV7-8 | TGTGCCAGCAGCTTTACGACAGGGTTACCGAACACTGAAGCTTTCTTT | CASSFTTGLPNTEAFF
TRBJ1-4 | many | TRBD1 | TRBV25-1 | TGTGCCAGCAGTGAATCCCGCCCCCACAGGGGTGTGGCTGAAAAACTGTTTTTT | CASSESRPHRGVAEKLFF
TRBJ1-2 | NA | NA | TRBV20-1 | TGCAGTGCTAGAGGGGGCGCTGATGGCTACACCTTC | CSARGGADGYTF
TRBJ2-1 | many | TRBD2 | TRBV7-8 | TGTGCCAGCAGCTTAAGTGGGGGGTTGAGCGGGGGGAACAATGAGCAGTTCTTC | CASSLSGGLSGGNNEQFF
TRBJ2-3 | few | NA | TRBV7-3 | TGTGCCAATGTCGGGGCTTGCAAGTTGCCCGGCACAGATACGCAGTATTTT | CANVGACKLPGTDTQYF
TRBJ1-1 | NA | NA | TRBV11-1 | TGTGCCAGCAGCCTGATAGGCTACAAACGTGAAGCTTTCTTT | CASSLIGYKREAFF
TRBJ1-5 | many | NA | TRBV28 | TGTGCCACCCAAGCCGGCTCCAGGGTGGTTCGAAATCAGCCCCAGCATTTT | CATQAGSRVVRNQPQHF
TRBJ1-1 | NA | NA | TRBV4-1 | TGCGCCAGCAGCCAAGGCCTCGCCAGATACATGAACACTGAAGCTTTCTTT | CASSQGLARYMNTEAFF
TRBJ1-2 | few | TRBD1 | TRBV3-1 | TGTGCCAGCAGCCAAGATGATGGGACAGGCTATGGCTACACCTTC | CASSQDDGTGYGYTF
TRBJ2-7 | NA | NA | TRBV29-1 | TGCAGCGTTCGTAGCGTCAGCTCCTACGAGCAGTACTTC | CSVRSVSSYEQYF
TRBJ1-2 | few | TRBD1 | TRBV5-4 | TGTGCCAGCAGCGGGCAACGGAGGACAGGGGAGCGTGGCTACACCTTC | CASSGQRRTGERGYTF
TRBJ2-7 | few | NA | TRBV7-9 | TGTGCCAGCAGCCGAGACTACGAGCAGTACTTC | CASSRDYEQYF
TRBJ2-1 | NA | TRBD2 | TRBV2 | TGTGCCAGCAACGGACTAGCGGGGGTCTACAATGAGCAGTTCTTC | CASNGLAGVYNEQFF
TRBJ2-7 | few | NA | TRBV7-9 | TGTGCCAGCAGCCTACCCCCCGGTGAGCAGTACTTC | CASSLPPGEQYF
TRBJ2-1 | few | NA | TRBV20-1 | TGCAGTGCTAGGTTACAGGGCAACAATGAGCAGTTCTTC | CSARLQGNNEQFF
TRBJ2-5 | NA | NA | TRBV2 | TGTGCCAGCAAGCGGTTCCAAGAGACCCAGTACTTC | CASKRFQETQYF
TRBJ2-3 | many | NA | TRBV2 | TGTGCCAGCACTAAAGCAGACTTAACTAGCACAGATACGCAGTATTTT | CASTKADLTSTDTQYF
TRBJ1-2 | many | NA | TRBV28 | TGTGCCAGCAGTTGGTGGGGTAGGGTTGTCTATGGCTACACCTTC | CASSWWGRVVYGYTF
TRBJ1-2 | many | NA | TRBV7-2 | TGTGCCAGCAGCTTATTCGGACATCGAAGGGGTAACTATGGCTACACCTTC | CASSLFGHRRGNYGYTF
TRBJ2-7 | many | TRBD1 | TRBV7-3 | TGTGCCAGCAGCCCGCAGGGGGTGCCTTACGAGCAGTACTTC | CASSPQGVPYEQYF
TRBJ1-1 | many | NA | TRBV19 | TGTGCCAGTCACGTCAGTGGAATGAACACTGAAGCTTTCTTT | CASHVSGMNTEAFF
TRBJ1-1 | few | TRBD1 | TRBV19 | TGTGCCAGTAGTATGATGACAGGGTGGAAGGGTGAAGCTTTCTTT | CASSMMTGWKGEAFF
TRBJ2-3 | many | NA | TRBV4-1 | TGCGCCAGCAGCCCTCTTGGGACACCGAACACAGATACGCAGTATTTT | CASSPLGTPNTDTQYF